The TCR beta chain described here comes from a study of blood T cell repertoires in COVID-19. About the research overall: Italy, Spain and the United States were the sources of the convalescent and acute COVID-19 samples.

In the authors' workflow: By means of reference gene primer amplification, nucleated cell counts were estimated. Repertoires were generated with immunoSEQ multiplex PCR, while TCRdb's copy carries only in-frame clones and drops some. V, J and clone size are taken as reported in that table, and D and trimming were inferred from the DNA itself. The table includes fewer than 500,000 clones, around nine tenths detected once. This clone was detected only once. This same CDR3 is encoded by further DNA sequences in the sample. The germline CDR1 and CDR2 sequences are MNHEY and SMNVEV (reference sequence). The CDR3 loop spans 14 amino acids. V lost 2 bases to trimming and J lost 6 bases; unmatched junction nucleotides: 5.

The chain couples TRBV27 to TRBJ2-3, with TRBD2 matching 7 bases. The sequenced material came from peripheral blood. This sequence was found in a young woman with acute or convalescent COVID-19. CDR3 residues: CASSLGGGTDTQYF. CDR3 DNA sequence: TGTGCCAGCAGTTTAGGGGGAGGGACGGATACGCAGTATTTT.